These T cell receptor beta chains were read from a single sample in a study of T-cell reconstitution after alpha-beta-depleted transplantation in children. TCRdb re-derived calls from the PCR reads in MiXCR, one entry per CDR3 protein. The sample comprises some 590,000 distinct CDR3 sequences, roughly a tenth of which are singletons, and about 4% rests with the top ten. Sequenced here: PBMCs from the stem cell graft donor, sampled from the stem cell graft. The source is a human donor who donated a stem cell graft to a child with acute myeloid leukemia. The CDR3 runs from the conserved cysteine through the conserved F or W. D genes are given only for firm matches. Only some rows state a clone size, as once, few, many or a class for expanded clones.

>-|TRBJ2-1|TRBV12-3/TRBV12-4|TRBD2
CASSVRTSGSNEQFF
TGTGCCAGCAGTGTACGGACTAGCGGGAGTAATGAGCAGTTCTTC
>few|TRBJ2-7|TRBV29-1|-
CSVDDPGPRGEQYF
TGCAGCGTTGACGACCCGGGACCGAGGGGTGAGCAGTACTTC
>few|TRBJ2-7|TRBV29-1|TRBD1
CSVGVGQATYEQYF
TGCAGCGTTGGCGTTGGACAGGCCACCTACGAGCAGTACTTC
>few|TRBJ1-5|TRBV29-1|-
CSVGGGYNQPQHF
TGCAGCGTTGGGGGGGGGTACAATCAGCCCCAGCATTTT
>few|TRBJ1-1|TRBV20-1|TRBD1
CSARGTGSFTEAFF
TGCAGTGCTAGAGGGACAGGGAGTTTCACTGAAGCTTTCTTT
>-|TRBJ2-1|TRBV18|-
CASSLQGRNYNEQFF
TGTGCCAGCTCACTCCAGGGGCGGAACTACAATGAGCAGTTCTTC
>few|TRBJ2-2|TRBV24-1|-
CATSDSPWTSARGDAGELFF
TGTGCCACCAGTGATTCCCCCTGGACCTCCGCGAGGGGCGACGCCGGGGAGCTGTTTTTT
>few|TRBJ1-2|TRBV20-1|-
CSARPVTNYGYTF
TGCAGTGCTAGGCCAGTCACTAACTATGGCTACACCTTC
>many|TRBJ2-3|TRBV7-9|-
CASSLPGAADTQYF
TGTGCCAGCAGCTTACCCGGGGCAGCGGATACGCAGTATTTT
>-|TRBJ2-5|TRBV27|-
CASSSSMDRRQETQYF
TGTGCCAGCAGTTCCTCGATGGACAGACGGCAAGAGACCCAGTACTTC
>once|TRBJ2-1|TRBV5-1|-
CASSPLGVERAGEQFF
TGCGCCAGCAGCCCTCTTGGGGTGGAAAGAGCTGGGGAGCAGTTCTTC
>-|TRBJ1-1|TRBV25-1|-
CASSARGGMVTEAFF
TGTGCCAGCAGTGCAAGGGGAGGGATGGTCACTGAAGCTTTCTTT
>few|TRBJ2-3|TRBV6-2/TRBV6-3|-
CASSYSNQGYTQYF
TGTGCCAGCAGTTACTCGAACCAGGGCTATACGCAGTATTTT
>-|TRBJ2-7|TRBV12-3/TRBV12-4|-
CASSFAGALGGEQYF
TGTGCCAGCAGTTTTGCAGGGGCGCTGGGGGGCGAGCAGTACTTC
>many|TRBJ2-5|TRBV29-1|TRBD2
CSAGTSGSTQYF
TGCAGCGCCGGGACTAGCGGATCTACCCAGTACTTC
>few|TRBJ1-6|TRBV20-1|-
CSARVGHLNSPLHF
TGCAGTGCTAGGGTGGGACACCTTAATTCACCCCTCCACTTT
>few|TRBJ2-2|TRBV20-1|TRBD2
CSARVLAGSGELFF
TGCAGTGCTAGAGTCCTAGCGGGGAGTGGGGAGCTGTTTTTT
>many|TRBJ2-1|TRBV24-1|-
CATSDPAKGGYNEQFF
TGTGCCACCAGTGATCCTGCAAAAGGGGGCTACAATGAGCAGTTCTTC
>few|TRBJ2-1|TRBV3-1|TRBD1
CASSQGTGREQFF
TGTGCCAGCAGCCAGGGGACAGGCCGCGAGCAGTTCTTC
>-|TRBJ2-7|TRBV20-1|TRBD2
CSARALGLADYEQYF
TGCAGTGCTAGGGCCCTGGGACTAGCGGACTACGAGCAGTACTTC
>-|TRBJ2-3|TRBV5-6|-
CASTETGTSTDTQYF
TGTGCCAGCACCGAGACAGGGACTAGCACAGATACGCAGTATTTT
>many|TRBJ2-1|TRBV29-1|-
CSVGPQGADQFF
TGCAGCGTTGGCCCGCAGGGCGCAGACCAGTTCTTC
>-|TRBJ2-1|TRBV6-2/TRBV6-3|TRBD2
CAGGLAGVKQFF
TGTGCCGGGGGACTAGCGGGAGTGAAGCAGTTCTTC